Below are 11 T cell receptor beta chains sequenced from a single sample in a study of T cell responses to AZD1222 COVID-19 vaccine. Here immunoSEQ multiplex PCR was the method, and the copy in TCRdb shows in-frame clones only, minus some. Of approximately 130,000 clones detected, 90% appear once; the ten largest clones hold just over 7%. The specimen comprised peripheral blood, sampled on day 0 of AZD1222 vaccination. The receptor set was obtained from an adult in good health.

V is TRBV6-1 and J is TRBJ1-5; perhaps TRBD1 as D (5 bases). Trimming cost V 0 bases and J 3 bases, with 9 bases left between them. The CDR3 consists of 15 residues. In germline, CDR1 is MNHNS, CDR2 SASEGT. CDR3 DNA: TGTGCCAGCAGTGAAGCGCAGGGAACCAATCAGCCCCAGCATTTT. It is translated as CASSEAQGTNQPQHF.

The rearrangement uses TRBV27 and TRBJ2-3; 8 bases are a match to TRBD2. The CDR3 contains 14 residues. V dropped 5 bases and J dropped 4; count of bases not matched to a gene: 5. Germline V gene lookup returns CDR1 MNHEY and CDR2 SMNVEV (reference sequence). The CDR3 loop is CASSKSGSADTQYF. CDR3 coding DNA: TGTGCCAGCAGTAAGAGCGGGAGCGCAGATACGCAGTATTTT.

J is TRBJ2-1 and V is TRBV7-2, with 8 bases aligning to TRBD2. V shed 5 bases and J 2 bases; nucleotides not matched to a gene: 8. Germline lookup yields CDR1 SGHTA and CDR2 FQGNSA. The CDR3 runs to 16 residues. DNA of the CDR3: TGTGCCAGCAGCCTCAGCGGGAGTGCCACCTACAATGAGCAGTTCTTC. Its translation is CASSLSGSATYNEQFF. The full variable domain, in which reference TRBV7-2 and TRBJ2-1 provide the parts outside the CDR3, is GAGVSQSPSNKVTEKGKDVELRCDPISGHTALYWYRQSLGQGLEFLIYFQGNSAPDKSGLPSDRFSAERTGGSVSTLTIQRTQQEDSAVYLCASSLSGSATYNEQFFGPGTRLTVL.

V is TRBV11-2 and J is TRBJ2-7; 9 bases fit TRBD2. CDR1 is SGHAT, CDR2 FQNNGV, per germline. Germline trimming cut 4 bases from V and 6 bases from J; bases unmatched to any gene: 10. This CDR3 is built from 15 residues. DNA of the CDR3: TGTGCCAGCAGCTCTATAGCGGGGGACCCCGGCGAGCAGTACTTC. As protein: CASSSIAGDPGEQYF.

The V call is TRBV6-5, the J call TRBJ1-3; D might be TRBD1 (5 bases). Germline-derived CDR1 and CDR2 are MNHEY and SVGAGI. There are 14 residues in the CDR3. V lost 6 bases and J 7 bases, leaving 16 bases between the germline ends. CDR3 sequence (DNA): TGTGCCAGCAGAGGGGCCGAGGGAGGGAACACCATATATTTT. It translates to CASRGAEGGNTIYF.

The chain is built from TRBV13 and TRBJ1-2; D is ambiguous. The germline gives CDR1 PRHDT, CDR2 FYEKMQ (reference sequence). The CDR3 length is 13 residues. Between the trimmed V and J ends, which lost 1 base and 2 bases, there was a span of 5 bases. The CDR3 DNA follows: TGTGCCAGCAGCTTAGTAGGGAACTATGGCTACACCTTC. This gives the protein CASSLVGNYGYTF.

This chain connects TRBV10-2 to TRBJ1-1; 8 bases match TRBD1. The CDR3 has 14 residues. Germline trimming cut 4 bases from V and 1 base from J; bases unmatched to any gene: 2. Germline V gene lookup returns CDR1 WSHSY and CDR2 SAAADI. The CDR3 reads CASSVDRGNTEAFF. CDR3 coding DNA: TGCGCCAGCAGTGTCGACAGGGGGAACACTGAAGCTTTCTTT.

The chain carries TRBV9 and TRBJ2-3, with D possibly TRBD1 on 5 matching bases. V lost 2 bases and J lost 1, with 5 bases in between. This CDR3 comprises 13 residues. From germline, CDR1 is SGDLS and CDR2 YYNGEE. The CDR3, as DNA: TGTGCCAGCAGCGTCAGGGGCACAGATACGCAGTATTTT. It is translated as CASSVRGTDTQYF. The whole variable domain, filled in from reference TRBV9 and TRBJ2-3, reads DSGVTQTPKHLITATGQRVTLRCSPRSGDLSVYWYQQSLDQGLQFLIQYYNGEERAKGNILERFSAQQFPDLHSELNLSSLELGDSALYFCASSVRGTDTQYFGPGTRLTVL.

V usage is TRBV5-1 and J usage is TRBJ1-2, with 8 positions matching TRBD1. The V segment lost 0 bases and the J segment 6 bases; nucleotides outside the gene matches: 4. The CDR3 has 14 residues. CDR1 is SGHRS, CDR2 YFSETQ, per germline. CDR3 coding DNA: TGCGCCAGCAGCTTGGGACAGGGGTTCGATGGCTACACCTTC. Translating gives CASSLGQGFDGYTF.

V and J are TRBV10-3 and TRBJ1-2; D is possibly TRBD1 (6 bases). V dropped 3 bases and J dropped 6 bases, with 17 bases sitting between them. The germline V gene has CDR1 ENHRY and CDR2 SYGVKD. CDR3 length: 15 residues. The CDR3, as DNA: TGTGCCATCAGTGAAACAGGGAGGGTCCTGGATGGCTACACCTTC. This codes for CAISETGRVLDGYTF.

The chain uses TRBV19 and TRBJ2-7; D is unresolved. Trimming took off 1 base at V and 4 bases at J, with 8 bases between the two ends. Per the germline V gene, CDR1 is LNHDA and CDR2 is SQIVND (reference sequence). This CDR3 has 13 amino acids. This CDR3 is CASSIGEGYEQYF. For the CDR3, the DNA is TGTGCCAGTAGTATAGGAGAAGGGTACGAGCAGTACTTC.